This TCR beta chain came from a study of blood T cell repertoires in COVID-19. Repertoires were generated with immunoSEQ multiplex PCR, while TCRdb's copy carries only in-frame clones and drops some. The sample consists of approximately 100,000 clones, about 86% of them appearing once. The ends were cut back, 7 bases at V and 13 bases at J, with 20 bases in the middle. The germline gives CDR1 WNHNN, CDR2 SYGVQD (reference sequence). The CDR3 contains 14 residues. The sample holds a few counts of this clone. The rearrangement uses TRBV10-1 and TRBJ1-6; a possible D gene is TRBD1 (5 bases). Source material: peripheral blood. The receptor comes from a woman of 80 years or more with active or convalescent COVID-19. CDR3: CASKFLPQGSPLHF. CDR3 coding DNA: TGCGCCAGCAAATTCCTCCCGCAGGGCTCCCCCCTCCACTTT.